These 27 T cell receptor beta chains share one sample of origin, sequenced in a study of regulatory T cells in long-lasting Graves disease (dated by TCRdb to the early 2020s). Library creation used multiplex PCR. Reads for this sample came from an Illumina HiSeq 4000. iRepertoire HTBI primers and Arm-PCR amplification of CDR3 regions were used to construct TCR beta libraries. Starting from the raw public reads, TCRdb applied fastp trimming at Q25, assembled clones with MiXCR and retained in-frame beta chains. One record per CDR3 amino acid sequence lists the most common genes and DNA. This sample has some 370,000 distinct CDR3 sequences in its table, and about 12% of those were observed once. The ten largest make up approximately 20% of the sample. Sample time point, as interpreted from the label and publication: newly diagnosed GD, antithyroid drugs for less than 3 months. For both TCR sequencing and RNA sequencing, RNA was extracted from PBMCs using TRIzol.

The same sample was also used in a study of T cells in Graves' hyperthyroidism and ophthalmopathy.

Sequencing used peripheral blood mononuclear cells (PBMCs), obtained at new diagnosis, from a patient treated with antithyroid drugs. These receptors came from a woman aged 18-29 years with Graves disease. Donor details come from another sample of the same person, matched by shared clones.

The sample holds many counts of this clonotype. The V gene is TRBV12-3 or TRBV12-4, the J gene TRBJ2-6; D may be TRBD1 (5 bases). The CDR3 runs 17 residues. Deletions cut 3 bases from V and 0 bases from J, with 12 bases between. The CDR3 DNA reads TGTGCCAGCAGTTTGAGACAGTCCCTCTCTGGGGCCAACGTCCTGACTTTC. Translating it yields CASSLRQSLSGANVLTF.

The chain recombines TRBV11-2 with TRBJ2-1; D is unclear. The CDR3 contains 17 residues. Trimming pared 1 base from V and 0 bases from J, leaving 13 bases between. Germline V gene lookup returns CDR1 SGHAT and CDR2 FQNNGV. The CDR3, as DNA: TGTGCCAGCAGCTTAGCACAAAGAGGTAGCTCCTACAATGAGCAGTTCTTC. Protein product: CASSLAQRGSSYNEQFF.

The chain uses TRBV4-2 and TRBJ1-2; maybe TRBD1 (5 bases). Looked up from germline, CDR1 is LGHNA and CDR2 is YNFKEQ. V lost 1 base and J 1 base, leaving 10 bases between the germline ends. CDR3 length: 15 amino acids. The CDR3 DNA reads as TGTGCCAGCAGCCAAGTCCCACAGGATAACTATGGCTACACCTTC. It yields the protein CASSQVPQDNYGYTF.

As regards this clonotype: A much larger clone differs from this one at a single base, so this may be a read error. The chain carries TRBV7-2 and TRBJ2-1; possibly TRBD2 for D (6 bases). Trimming pared 1 base from V and 10 bases from J, leaving 17 bases between. The CDR3 is 15 amino acids. CDR1 and CDR2 (germline): SGHTA, FQGNSA. The CDR3, as DNA: TGTGCCAGCAGCTTAGGTTGGGACTCAGTCTACGAGCAGTTCTTC. Amino acid sequence: CASSLGWDSVYEQFF.

This clonotype was recorded at least ten times. The rearrangement links TRBV7-8 to TRBJ1-2, with D uncertain. CDR3 size: 13 residues. Trimming pared 3 bases from V and 2 bases from J, leaving 7 bases between. Germline CDR1 reads SGHVS; CDR2 reads FQNEAQ. CDR3 in amino acids: CASSFQRNYGYTF. DNA of the CDR3: TGTGCCAGCAGCTTTCAGCGGAACTATGGCTACACCTTC.

This clonotype was seen ten or more times. The CDR3 reads CASSLGPERMNTEAFF. CDR3 DNA sequence: TGTGCCAGCAGCTTAGGGCCGGAGAGGATGAACACTGAAGCTTTCTTT. The chain carries TRBV7-2 and TRBJ1-1; D remains unclear. Germline V gene data show CDR1 as SGHTA and CDR2 as FQGNSA. Between the trimmed V and J ends, which lost 1 base and 0 bases, there was a span of 12 bases. The CDR3 loop spans 16 amino acids.

This clonotype came up many times. The chain combines TRBV30 with TRBJ1-3; D not resolved. Germline V gene sequence: CDR1 GTSNPN, CDR2 SVGIG (reference sequence). This CDR3 has 14 amino acids. Trimming took 0 bases from V and 14 from J, leaving 20 bases between them. This CDR3 reads CAWSVRAEGYILYF. The CDR3 DNA is TGTGCCTGGAGTGTACGGGCCGAGGGCTACATTCTATATTTT.

This clonotype was recorded at least ten times. This chain joins TRBV7-3 and TRBJ2-5, with 8 bases aligning to TRBD1. The CDR3 runs 15 residues. V lost 1 base, J lost 2 bases, and 3 bases stayed unmatched. CDR1 SGHTA and CDR2 FQGTGA come from the germline V gene. For the CDR3, the DNA is TGTGCCAGCAGCTTAAGCCGGGACAGGCAAGAGACCCAGTACTTC. Translating gives CASSLSRDRQETQYF. The variable domain in full, completed from reference TRBV7-3 and TRBJ2-5, reads GAGVSQTPSNKVTEKGKYVELRCDPISGHTALYWYRQSLGQGPEFLIYFQGTGAADDSGLPNDRFFAVRPEGSVSTLKIQRTERGDSAVYLCASSLSRDRQETQYFGPGTRLLVL.

The rearrangement links TRBV6-1 to TRBJ1-2; TRBD1 is a possible D gene (5 bases). The CDR3 is 12 amino acids. V dropped 7 bases and J dropped 1 base, with 7 bases sitting between them. In germline, CDR1 is MNHNS, CDR2 SASEGT. In DNA, the CDR3 is TGTGCCAGCATGCAGGGTAACTATGGCTACACCTTC. It translates to CASMQGNYGYTF.

The rearrangement links TRBV18 to TRBJ1-2, with a possible D match to TRBD1 (6 bases). The germline V gene encodes CDR1 KGHSH and CDR2 LQKENI. Trimming stripped 3 bases from V and 6 bases from J, with 14 bases between. This CDR3 spans 14 amino acids. CDR3 bases: TGTGCCAGCTCACCGGGGGGCGCGGTGAATGGCTACACCTTC. It encodes CASSPGGAVNGYTF.

This clonotype was seen ten or more times. The CDR3 nucleotides are TGCGCCAGCAGCCAAGGACCGGCGGGGACCCAAGAGACCCAGTACTTC. Its protein is CASSQGPAGTQETQYF. The chain links TRBV4-3 to TRBJ2-5, with a tentative D call TRBD2 (6 bases). The CDR3 runs to 16 residues. The V end was cut by 1 base, the J end by 1 base, with 13 bases between. Germline V gene data show CDR1 as LGHNA and CDR2 as YSLEER.

This clonotype was counted a few times. The genes are TRBV5-5 and TRBJ1-6; no firm D call. CDR3 size: 12 residues. The germline V and J ends were trimmed by 0 bases and 14 bases, with 9 bases remaining between them. Looked up from germline, CDR1 is SGHKS and CDR2 is YYEKEE (reference sequence). This chain's CDR3 is CASSLGEGTLHF. The CDR3 DNA reads TGTGCCAGCAGCTTGGGAGAAGGCACCCTCCACTTT.

The chain is built from TRBV7-3 and TRBJ1-5, with 7 bases matching TRBD1. The CDR3 totals 17 residues. Germline assignment: CDR1 SGHTA and CDR2 FQGTGA. J was trimmed by 2 bases and V by 3 bases; bases with no gene match: 10. The CDR3, as DNA: TGTGCCAGCAGCTTCCTCAACAGGGGAGACGGCAATCAGCCCCAGCATTTT. Its protein is CASSFLNRGDGNQPQHF.

This clonotype was observed at least ten times. The chain has TRBV20-1 and TRBJ1-1, with no clear D. The V gene lost 6 bases and the J gene lost 5 bases, with 22 bases spanning the gap. Per germline, CDR1 DFQATT and CDR2 SNEGSKA (reference sequence). This CDR3 is 15 amino acids long. CDR3 protein: CSAIPPVGRRTEAFF. CDR3 nucleotides: TGCAGTGCCATCCCCCCCGTGGGGAGGAGGACTGAAGCTTTCTTT.

In this sample, this clonotype turned up many times. J is TRBJ2-5 and V is TRBV7-2, with 7 nucleotides matching TRBD2. CDR1 and CDR2 from the germline V gene are SGHTA and FQGNSA. CDR3 length equals 14 residues. V shed 1 base, J shed 5 bases, and the junction held 4 bases outside the gene matches. This chain's CDR3 is CASSLGRESETQYF. The CDR3 coding sequence is TGTGCCAGCAGCTTAGGGCGGGAGTCCGAGACCCAGTACTTC.

This clonotype was counted between two and nine times. The chain couples TRBV4-3 to TRBJ2-7; D is possibly TRBD2 (5 bases). This CDR3 region has 13 residues. CDR1 is LGHNA and CDR2 is YSLEER in the germline V gene. Trimming took off 4 bases at V and 7 bases at J, with 14 bases between the two ends. The CDR3: CASSLHRGWEQYF. The CDR3 nucleotides read TGCGCCAGCAGCCTGCACCGGGGTTGGGAGCAGTACTTC.

This clonotype was seen repeatedly, ten times or more. This chain uses TRBV29-1 with TRBJ1-1; 7 bases fit TRBD1. The length of the CDR3 is 11 residues. Trimming cost V 6 bases and J 7 bases; bases outside gene matches: 5. The germline V gene has CDR1 SQVTM and CDR2 ANQGSEA. The CDR3 coding sequence is TGCAGCGTGGCACGACAGGGTGAAGCTTTCTTT. This sequence encodes CSVARQGEAFF.

The rearrangement joins TRBV27 to TRBJ2-7; 13 nucleotides agree with TRBD2. Germline V gene sequence: CDR1 MNHEY, CDR2 SMNVEV (reference sequence). This CDR3 has 15 residues. Trimming at V came to 4 bases and at J to 3 bases, leaving 3 bases not matched to a gene. The chain's CDR3 is CASSSRLAGGYEQYF. As DNA, the CDR3 is TGTGCCAGCAGTTCTAGACTAGCGGGGGGCTACGAGCAGTACTTC.

This clonotype has more than one count but fewer than ten. The chain uses TRBV30 and TRBJ2-1, with 9 bases lining up with TRBD2. Germline CDR1 and CDR2: GTSNPN and SVGIG (reference sequence). CDR3 length equals 16 residues. Losses at the gene ends were 0 bases for V and 3 bases for J; bases not matched to a gene: 6. CDR3 sequence reads: CAWSVWLAGIYNEQFF. The CDR3 DNA sequence: TGTGCCTGGAGTGTATGGCTAGCGGGGATCTACAATGAGCAGTTCTTC.

This clonotype was recorded many times. The chain joins TRBV2 to TRBJ1-1, with D possibly TRBD1 on 5 matching bases. The CDR3 totals 13 residues. Per germline, CDR1 SNHLY and CDR2 FYNNEI. V lost 4 bases, J lost 1 base, and 7 bases lay in between. CDR3 coding DNA: TGTGCCAGCAGTGTTACAGGGAACACTGAAGCTTTCTTT. Its protein product is CASSVTGNTEAFF.

This clonotype was seen repeatedly, ten times or more. The chain recombines TRBV28 with TRBJ2-7; 8 bases agree with TRBD2. The CDR3 has 16 amino acids. With 1 base clipped from V and 3 bases from J, the junction kept 8 bases outside the gene matches. CDR1 and CDR2 (germline): MDHEN, SYDVKM. CDR3 in DNA: TGTGCCAGCAGTTTATTCTCATCCAGCGGGAGCTACGAGCAGTACTTC. It yields the protein CASSLFSSSGSYEQYF.

A few counts support this clonotype. The rearrangement uses TRBV7-2 and TRBJ1-5, with no clear D. This CDR3 has 14 amino acids. CDR1 and CDR2 (germline): SGHTA, FQGNSA. Trimming removed 1 base from V and 3 bases from J, with 7 bases in between. The CDR3 is CASSLESNNQPQHF. The CDR3 DNA sequence: TGTGCCAGCAGCTTAGAATCGAACAATCAGCCCCAGCATTTT.

V gene TRBV12-3 or TRBV12-4 combines with J gene TRBJ2-3; 13 nucleotides match TRBD2. CDR3 length: 20 residues. V was pared by 5 bases and J by 4 bases, with 18 bases of the junction left unmatched. The CDR3 here is CASSPGTGRGLAGAADTQYF. CDR3 in DNA: TGTGCCAGCAGTCCGGGGACAGGGAGAGGACTAGCGGGAGCTGCAGATACGCAGTATTTT.

This clonotype was seen only a few times. V usage is TRBV6-2 or TRBV6-3 and J usage is TRBJ1-2; tentative D call: TRBD1 (6 bases). The CDR3 length is 12 residues. Germline V lookup: CDR1 MNHEY, CDR2 SVGEGT. V was shortened by 6 bases and J by 6 bases, with 11 bases between the two germline ends. CDR3 sequence: CASSNHRDGYTF. CDR3 in DNA: TGTGCCAGCAGCAACCACAGGGATGGCTACACCTTC.

This clonotype showed up just a few times. V gene TRBV12-3 or TRBV12-4 combines with J gene TRBJ1-2, with 8 bases that match TRBD1. This CDR3 is 14 amino acids long. V lost 6 bases and J lost 8; bases outside the gene matches: 11. This chain's CDR3 is CASSRDRIARGYTF. CDR3 bases: TGTGCCAGCAGCCGGGACAGGATCGCTCGCGGCTACACCTTC.

Many counts were recorded for this clonotype. The chain employs TRBV28 and TRBJ1-1; no definite D call. The CDR3 runs 11 residues. V was trimmed by 7 bases and J by 9 bases, leaving 12 bases between them. In germline, CDR1 is MDHEN, CDR2 SYDVKM. The CDR3 nucleotides are TGTGCCAGCACTCTGGGTCGGAAAGCTTTCTTT. Protein product: CASTLGRKAFF.

This clonotype has ten or more counts. The genes are TRBV30 and TRBJ1-2; D remains ambiguous. Trimming removed 7 bases at V and 7 bases at J, with 22 bases between. Germline-derived CDR1 and CDR2 are GTSNPN and SVGIG (reference sequence). CDR3 length: 14 amino acids. CDR3 protein: CALYYLSMDGGYTF. The CDR3 DNA reads as TGTGCCTTGTACTACCTTTCCATGGACGGTGGCTACACCTTC. The full variable domain, rest sourced from reference TRBV30 and TRBJ1-2, is SQTIHQWPATLVQPVGSPLSLECTVEGTSNPNLYWYRQAAGRGLQLLFYSVGIGQISSEVPQNLSASRPQDRQFILSSKKLLLSDSGFYLCALYYLSMDGGYTFGSGTRLTVV.